The 22 T cell receptor beta chains presented below share a single source sample, sequenced in a study of shared clonotypes between healthy human individuals. TCRdb's table, derived via immunoSEQ multiplex PCR, lists solely in-frame clones and lacks some. The sample has approximately 980,000 clones, more than 75% seen once. Sequenced sample: memory CD4+ T cells sorted from blood. Subset given: CD45RA-negative fraction. Receptors were obtained from a man aged 18 to 30 in good health.

This clone was recorded at least ten times. Other nucleotide sequences in the sample specify the same CDR3. The chain joins TRBV5-1 to TRBJ2-5; D not resolved. CDR1 is SGHRS and CDR2 is YFSETQ in the germline V gene. Trimming removed 0 bases from V and 5 bases from J, with 11 bases in between. This CDR3 comprises 14 residues. CDR3 loop: CASSLEGRSETQYF. In nucleotides, the CDR3 is TGCGCCAGCAGCTTGGAGGGTAGATCGGAGACCCAGTACTTC.

V and J are TRBV5-4 and TRBJ2-7, with 7 positions matching TRBD1. This CDR3 spans 14 amino acids. V lost 4 bases and J lost 4; bases outside the gene matches: 8. In germline, CDR1 is SGHNT, CDR2 YYREEE (reference sequence). CDR3: CASSPGQTTYEQYF. The CDR3, as DNA: TGTGCCAGCAGCCCGGGACAGACCACTTACGAGCAGTACTTC.

This chain uses TRBV19 with TRBJ2-2; D ambiguous. Germline CDR1 is LNHDA and CDR2 is SQIVND (reference sequence). The CDR3 covers 14 residues. Trimming cost V 2 bases and J 1 base, with 5 bases left between them. The CDR3 nucleotides read TGTGCCAGTAGTATATCCGAGAACACCGGGGAGCTGTTTTTT. This gives the protein CASSISENTGELFF.

Details on this clone: This sample includes further DNA sequences coding for the same CDR3. The chain joins TRBV5-4 to TRBJ1-1, with D unresolved. V was cut by 5 bases and J by 1 base, with 12 bases left in between. The CDR3 loop spans 14 amino acids. Per germline, CDR1 SGHNT and CDR2 YYREEE (reference sequence). The DNA for the CDR3 is TGTGCCAGCAGTCCCCCTGCGGGGAACACTGAAGCTTTCTTT. Amino acid sequence: CASSPPAGNTEAFF. Full variable domain (outside the CDR3, taken from reference TRBV5-4 and TRBJ1-1): ETGVTQSPTHLIKTRGQQVTLRCSSQSGHNTVSWYQQALGQGPQFIFQYYREEENGRGNFPPRFSGLQFPNYSSELNVNALELDDSALYLCASSPPAGNTEAFFGQGTRLTVV.

The chain has TRBV2 and TRBJ1-4; D is unresolved. The CDR3 spans 14 residues. Germline V gives CDR1 SNHLY, CDR2 FYNNEI. V lost 8 bases and J 5 bases, leaving 15 bases between the germline ends. CDR3 in DNA: TGTGCCAGCCTCCCCGACGGGCGAAATGAAAAACTGTTTTTT. This translates into CASLPDGRNEKLFF.

V usage is TRBV28 and J usage is TRBJ1-5; D not certain. CDR3 length equals 15 residues. The germline CDR1 and CDR2 sequences are MDHEN and SYDVKM. The V gene lost 2 bases and the J gene lost 6 bases, with 14 bases spanning the gap. CDR3 DNA sequence: TGTGCCAGCAGTTTAGTTTCTGAATGGAGTCAGCCCCAGCATTTT. Its translation: CASSLVSEWSQPQHF.

This clone was observed a few times. V gene TRBV9 combines with J gene TRBJ2-3; D perhaps matches TRBD2 (6 bases). The V gene lost 2 bases and the J gene lost 5 bases, with 18 bases spanning the gap. The CDR3 is made up of 16 amino acids. Germline values: CDR1 SGDLS, CDR2 YYNGEE. This chain's CDR3 is CASSVSWGVMGDTQYF. The DNA of the CDR3 is TGTGCCAGCAGCGTGAGTTGGGGGGTTATGGGAGATACGCAGTATTTT.

The J gene is TRBJ2-5, the V gene TRBV5-6; D is uncertain. Per the germline V gene, CDR1 is SGHDT and CDR2 is YYEEEE. The CDR3 has 15 amino acids. Trimming pared 3 bases from V and 3 bases from J, leaving 15 bases between. The CDR3 bases are TGTGCCAGCAGCTCCCTTCGGGCTTGGGAAGAGACCCAGTACTTC. Encoded protein: CASSSLRAWEETQYF.

The chain combines TRBV27 with TRBJ1-1; 7 bases map to TRBD1. CDR3 length equals 14 residues. The germline V gene encodes CDR1 MNHEY and CDR2 SMNVEV (reference sequence). J was trimmed by 5 bases and V by 8 bases; bases with no gene match: 11. CDR3 region: CASGSGGRLTEAFF. The CDR3 nucleotides read TGTGCCAGCGGCTCAGGGGGGCGCTTGACTGAAGCTTTCTTT.

The J gene is TRBJ1-1, the V gene TRBV2; possibly TRBD1 for D (6 bases). Germline V CDR1 and CDR2: SNHLY, FYNNEI. The CDR3 totals 14 residues. The V end lost 7 bases, the J end lost 6 bases, and 18 bases lay between the germline ends. This chain's CDR3 is CASIFQGTRAEAFF. In nucleotides, the CDR3 is TGTGCCAGCATTTTCCAGGGGACTAGGGCTGAAGCTTTCTTT.

The rearrangement uses TRBV19 and TRBJ1-2, with TRBD1 identical over 7 bases. Germline V gives CDR1 LNHDA, CDR2 SQIVND (reference sequence). The CDR3 sequence is 12 residues long. V lost 10 bases and J lost 7; bases outside the gene matches: 9. CDR3 region: CATTGESRGYTF. CDR3 bases: TGTGCCACCACAGGGGAGTCGCGTGGCTACACCTTC.

The gene calls are TRBV19 and TRBJ1-4, with 8 bases matching TRBD1. This CDR3 has 15 amino acids. The V gene's germline CDR1 is LNHDA and CDR2 SQIVND (reference sequence). V lost 1 base to trimming and J lost 7 bases; unmatched junction nucleotides: 5. The CDR3 spells CASSIVGTGGEKLFF. In DNA, the CDR3 is TGTGCCAGTAGTATAGTAGGGACAGGTGGTGAAAAACTGTTTTTT.

The table lists this clone with a count of one. The chain recombines TRBV10-3 with TRBJ2-1, with 10 nucleotides matching TRBD2. The ends lost 6 bases at V and 5 bases at J; junction bases unmatched: 4. CDR1 ENHRY and CDR2 SYGVKD come from the germline V gene. CDR3 length equals 14 residues. The CDR3 here is CAIRSSGSDNEQFF. The CDR3 nucleotides are TGTGCCATCAGGTCTAGCGGGAGCGACAATGAGCAGTTCTTC.

The chain is built from TRBV7-2 and TRBJ1-5; D call uncertain. In germline, CDR1 is SGHTA, CDR2 FQGNSA. V was shortened by 2 bases and J by 0 bases, with 8 bases between the two germline ends. This CDR3 region has 15 residues. CDR3: CASSLLAVSNQPQHF. DNA for the CDR3: TGTGCCAGCAGCTTATTGGCAGTTAGCAATCAGCCCCAGCATTTT.

The V call is TRBV28, the J call TRBJ2-6, with 7 bases lining up with TRBD1. V lost 5 bases and J lost 0; bases outside the gene matches: 4. Germline CDR1 is MDHEN and CDR2 is SYDVKM. This CDR3 has 16 residues. For the CDR3, the DNA is TGTGCCAGCAGTCAGGGGGTAAGCTCTGGGGCCAACGTCCTGACTTTC. Its translation: CASSQGVSSGANVLTF.

The V gene is TRBV7-9, the J gene TRBJ1-1, with D possibly TRBD1 on 5 matching bases. The CDR3 totals 15 residues. V lost 5 bases and J 0 bases, leaving 13 bases between the germline ends. The germline CDR1 and CDR2 sequences are SEHNR and FQNEAQ (reference sequence). CDR3 residues: CASSRRQLLNTEAFF. The CDR3 DNA reads TGTGCCAGCAGCCGTAGACAGTTACTGAACACTGAAGCTTTCTTT.

V and J are TRBV7-9 and TRBJ2-7; D unresolved. The V gene's germline CDR1 is SEHNR and CDR2 FQNEAQ (reference sequence). This CDR3 has 14 residues. The V gene lost 5 bases and the J gene lost 1 base, with 12 bases spanning the gap. CDR3 bases: TGTGCCAGCAGCCTTATTGGGGTTTCCTACGAGCAGTACTTC. It codes for CASSLIGVSYEQYF.

The chain couples TRBV15 to TRBJ1-2; no reliable D call. Trimming took 0 bases from V and 5 from J, leaving 13 bases between them. This CDR3 has 15 amino acids. The germline V gene has CDR1 LNHNV and CDR2 YYDKDF (reference sequence). The CDR3 sequence is CATSRDTELNYGYTF. The CDR3 DNA reads as TGTGCCACCAGCAGAGATACAGAACTAAATTATGGCTACACCTTC.

This chain connects TRBV4-3 to TRBJ2-7, with TRBD2 matching over 7 bases. The V segment lost 0 bases and the J segment 3 bases; nucleotides outside the gene matches: 14. The CDR3 totals 18 residues. CDR1 and CDR2 from the germline V gene are LGHNA and YSLEER. The CDR3 coding sequence is TGCGCCAGCAGCCAAGATCTCGGGTTGGGAGGGGCCCTCTACGAGCAGTACTTC. This encodes CASSQDLGLGGALYEQYF.

The sample holds a few counts of this clone. The chain employs TRBV7-9 and TRBJ2-7; D remains ambiguous. Per the germline V gene, CDR1 is SEHNR and CDR2 is FQNEAQ (reference sequence). Trimming pared 0 bases from V and 4 bases from J, leaving 13 bases between. CDR3 length: 15 residues. The CDR3 spells CASSLAHSKSYEQYF. The CDR3 DNA reads TGTGCCAGCAGCTTAGCGCATTCCAAATCATACGAGCAGTACTTC. Combining the CDR3 with reference TRBV7-9 and TRBJ2-7 gives the whole variable domain DTGVSQNPRHKITKRGQNVTFRCDPISEHNRLYWYRQTLGQGPEFLTYFQNEAQLEKSRLLSDRFSAERPKGSFSTLEIQRTEQGDSAMYLCASSLAHSKSYEQYFGPGTRLTVT.

This clone showed up just a few times. The rearrangement joins TRBV19 to TRBJ1-5; no clear D. V was pared by 6 bases and J by 1 base, with 13 bases between. There are 15 residues in the CDR3. Germline V gives CDR1 LNHDA, CDR2 SQIVND (reference sequence). The CDR3 here is CASSLEGGSNQPQHF. CDR3 coding DNA: TGTGCCAGTAGCCTTGAGGGCGGCAGCAATCAGCCCCAGCATTTT.

Turning to this clone: The junction shows a germline mismatch at one end, possibly a read error. The chain is built from TRBV5-4 and TRBJ2-7, with D uncertain. The germline V gene has CDR1 SGHNT and CDR2 YYREEE (reference sequence). The length of the CDR3 is 16 residues. In DNA form, the CDR3 reads TGTGCCGGCAGCTCCCACGGGTCGAAGAGCTCCTACGAGCAGTACTTC. It specifies CAGSSHGSKSSYEQYF.